This T cell receptor beta chain was obtained from a study of siplizumab effects on memory and regulatory T cells. This CDR3 contains 17 residues. Trimming removed 4 bases from V and 0 bases from J; junction bases left unmatched: 11. Per sample, 95,000 to 100,000 TCR templates were assayed. Some clones are missing from TCRdb's copy, which holds only in-frame ones; the method was immunoSEQ multiplex PCR. The table includes around 110,000 clones, approximately 94% detected once. The receptor's source is a human donor in good health. Sequenced material: non-Treg CD4+ T cells sorted from blood. This rearrangement joins TRBV5-3 to TRBJ2-7, with 9 bases aligning to TRBD2. TRBV5-3 belongs to the ORF category, with a function that is uncertain. CDR3 residues: CARSRGRLAVSSYEQYF. For the CDR3, the DNA is TGTGCCAGAAGCCGTGGTCGACTAGCGGTGAGCTCCTACGAGCAGTACTTC.